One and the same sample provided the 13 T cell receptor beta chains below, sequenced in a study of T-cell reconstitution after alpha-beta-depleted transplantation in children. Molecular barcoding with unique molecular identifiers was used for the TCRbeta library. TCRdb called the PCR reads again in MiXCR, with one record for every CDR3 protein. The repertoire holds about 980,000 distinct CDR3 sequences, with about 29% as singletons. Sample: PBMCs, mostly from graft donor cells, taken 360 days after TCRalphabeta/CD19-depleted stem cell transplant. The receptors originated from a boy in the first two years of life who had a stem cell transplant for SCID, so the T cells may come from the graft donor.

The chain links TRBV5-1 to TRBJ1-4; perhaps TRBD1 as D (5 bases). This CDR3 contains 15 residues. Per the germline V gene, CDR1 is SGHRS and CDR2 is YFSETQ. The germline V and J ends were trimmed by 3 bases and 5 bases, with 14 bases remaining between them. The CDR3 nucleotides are TGCGCCAGCAGCTACGCCCGGGACCCCAATGAAAAACTGTTTTTT. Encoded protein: CASSYARDPNEKLFF.

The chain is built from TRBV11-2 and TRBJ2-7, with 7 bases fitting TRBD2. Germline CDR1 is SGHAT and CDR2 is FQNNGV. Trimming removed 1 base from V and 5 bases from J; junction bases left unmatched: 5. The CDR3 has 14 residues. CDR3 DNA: TGTGCCAGCAGCTTAGGTTGGACTAGTAACGAGCAGTACTTC. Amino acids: CASSLGWTSNEQYF.

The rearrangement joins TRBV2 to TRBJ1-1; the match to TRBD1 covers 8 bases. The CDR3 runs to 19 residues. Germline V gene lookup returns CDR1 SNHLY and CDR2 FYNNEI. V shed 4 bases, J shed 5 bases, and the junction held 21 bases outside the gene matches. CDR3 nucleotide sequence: TGTGCCAGCAGTGCTCCGGGACAGGCCGCACTTACGTTGGGGACTGAAGCTTTCTTT. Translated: CASSAPGQAALTLGTEAFF.

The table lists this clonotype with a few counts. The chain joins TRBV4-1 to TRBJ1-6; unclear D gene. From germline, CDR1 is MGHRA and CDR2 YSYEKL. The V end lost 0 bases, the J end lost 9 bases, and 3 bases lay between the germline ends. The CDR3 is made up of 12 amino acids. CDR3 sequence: CASSQEGSPLHF. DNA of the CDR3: TGCGCCAGCAGCCAAGAAGGTTCACCCCTCCACTTT.

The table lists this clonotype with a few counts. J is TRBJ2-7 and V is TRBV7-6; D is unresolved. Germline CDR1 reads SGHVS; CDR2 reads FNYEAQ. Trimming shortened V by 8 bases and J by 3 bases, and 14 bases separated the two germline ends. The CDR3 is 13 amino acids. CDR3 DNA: TGTGCCAGCGGAGAAAACACCAACTACGAGCAGTACTTC. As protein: CASGENTNYEQYF.

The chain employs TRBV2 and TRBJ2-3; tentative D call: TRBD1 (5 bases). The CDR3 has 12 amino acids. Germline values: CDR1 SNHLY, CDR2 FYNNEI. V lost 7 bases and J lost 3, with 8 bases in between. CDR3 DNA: TGTGCCAGCAATAGACAGACAGATACGCAGTATTTT. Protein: CASNRQTDTQYF.

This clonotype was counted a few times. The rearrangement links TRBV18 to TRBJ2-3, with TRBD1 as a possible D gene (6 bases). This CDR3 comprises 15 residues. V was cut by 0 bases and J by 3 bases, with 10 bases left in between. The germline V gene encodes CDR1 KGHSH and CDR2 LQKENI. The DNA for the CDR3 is TGTGCCAGCTCACCACCCGGCAGGGGAACAGATACGCAGTATTTT. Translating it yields CASSPPGRGTDTQYF.

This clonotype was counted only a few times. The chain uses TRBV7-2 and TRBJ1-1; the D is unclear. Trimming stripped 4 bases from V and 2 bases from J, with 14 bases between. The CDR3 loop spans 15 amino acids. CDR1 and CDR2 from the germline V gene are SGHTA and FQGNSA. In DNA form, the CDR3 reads TGTGCCAGCAGCTATATTTCGGTGGGAAACACTGAAGCTTTCTTT. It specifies CASSYISVGNTEAFF.

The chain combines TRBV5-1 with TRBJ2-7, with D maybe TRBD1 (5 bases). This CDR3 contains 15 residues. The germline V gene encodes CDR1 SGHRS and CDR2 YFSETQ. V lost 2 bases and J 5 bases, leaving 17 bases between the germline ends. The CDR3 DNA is TGCGCCAGCAGCTTACAGATACCTCAGGGTCACGAGCAGTACTTC. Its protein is CASSLQIPQGHEQYF.

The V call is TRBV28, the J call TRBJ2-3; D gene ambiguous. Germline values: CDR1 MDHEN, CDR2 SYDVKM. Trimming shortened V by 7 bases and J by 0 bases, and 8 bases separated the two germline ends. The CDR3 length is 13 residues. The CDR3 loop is CASKKVSTDTQYF. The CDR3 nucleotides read TGTGCCAGCAAGAAAGTTAGCACAGATACGCAGTATTTT.

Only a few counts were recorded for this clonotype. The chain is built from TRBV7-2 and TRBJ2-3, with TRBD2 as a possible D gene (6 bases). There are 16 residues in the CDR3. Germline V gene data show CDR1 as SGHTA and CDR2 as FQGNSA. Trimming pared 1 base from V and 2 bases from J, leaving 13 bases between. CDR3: CASSLVAGSFTDTQYF. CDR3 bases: TGTGCCAGCAGCTTAGTGGCGGGGAGTTTCACAGATACGCAGTATTTT.

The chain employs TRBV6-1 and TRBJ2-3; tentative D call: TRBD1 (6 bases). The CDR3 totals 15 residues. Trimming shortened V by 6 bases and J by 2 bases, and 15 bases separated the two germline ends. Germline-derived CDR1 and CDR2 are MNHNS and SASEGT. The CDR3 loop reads CASRKQGINTDTQYF. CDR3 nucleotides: TGTGCCAGCAGGAAGCAGGGGATTAACACAGATACGCAGTATTTT.

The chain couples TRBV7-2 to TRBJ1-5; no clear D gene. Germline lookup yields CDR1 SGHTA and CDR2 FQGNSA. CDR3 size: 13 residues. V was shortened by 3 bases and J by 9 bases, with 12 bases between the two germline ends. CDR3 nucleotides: TGTGCCAGCAGCTTCGACATCCCGCGGCCCCAGCATTTT. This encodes CASSFDIPRPQHF.